This T cell receptor (beta chain) was documented in a study of technical replicates of blood from a few donors. The protocol was immunoSEQ multiplex PCR, while the TCRdb copy is restricted to in-frame clones and leaves out a portion. The table records tens of thousands of clones, 93% of them present only once. V lost 6 bases and J lost 4, with 7 bases in between. The CDR3 length is 11 residues. Germline CDR1 reads SGHRS; CDR2 reads YFSETQ. The TCR was taken from a human donor in good health. The sample was T cells isolated from PBMCs. The chain employs TRBV5-1 and TRBJ2-5; D perhaps matches TRBD2 (5 bases). The CDR3 region has the DNA TGCGCCAGCACCGCGGGAGAGACCCAGTACTTC. Its protein is CASTAGETQYF.